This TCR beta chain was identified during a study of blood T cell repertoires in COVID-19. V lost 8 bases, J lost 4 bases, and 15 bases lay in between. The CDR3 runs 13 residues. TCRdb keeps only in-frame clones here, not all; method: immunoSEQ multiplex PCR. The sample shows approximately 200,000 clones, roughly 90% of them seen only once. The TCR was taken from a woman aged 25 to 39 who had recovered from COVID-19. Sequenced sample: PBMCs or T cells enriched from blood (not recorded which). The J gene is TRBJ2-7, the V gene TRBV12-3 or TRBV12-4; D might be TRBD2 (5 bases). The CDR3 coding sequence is TGTGCCAGCGGTCCCGGGGTTTCGTACGAGCAGTACTTC. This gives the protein CASGPGVSYEQYF.